The 30 T cell receptor beta chains given below trace back to one sample, sequenced in a study of blood T cell repertoires in COVID-19. The repertoire was sequenced with immunoSEQ multiplex PCR; TCRdb's copy has only in-frame clones and lacks some. Of about 140,000 clones detected, approximately 80% appear once; the ten largest clones hold more than 5%. The sequencing sample was made of PBMCs or T cells enriched from blood (not recorded which). These receptors originate from a woman aged 35 to 49 who had recovered from COVID-19.

This clone appeared a few times. The chain is built from TRBV19 and TRBJ2-7; D perhaps matches TRBD2 (7 bases). CDR1 and CDR2 (germline): LNHDA, SQIVND (reference sequence). Trimming cost V 5 bases and J 5 bases, with 19 bases left between them. This CDR3 is built from 15 residues. DNA of the CDR3: TGTGCCAGTAGTCCCCTCGAGGGGGGGACGCACGAGCAGTACTTC. Translation gives CASSPLEGGTHEQYF.

The rearrangement uses TRBV5-1 and TRBJ1-3; perhaps TRBD1 as D (5 bases). Deletions cut 1 base from V and 0 bases from J, with 11 bases between. Germline values: CDR1 SGHRS, CDR2 YFSETQ. This CDR3 spans 16 amino acids. The CDR3 coding sequence is TGCGCCAGCAGCTTGACCCAGGGCATCTCTGGAAACACCATATATTTT. Its translation is CASSLTQGISGNTIYF.

This chain uses TRBV7-6 with TRBJ2-7, with a weak D call TRBD2 (5 bases). The CDR3 spans 15 residues. Germline CDR1 reads SGHVS; CDR2 reads FNYEAQ. V was shortened by 8 bases and J by 0 bases, with 17 bases between the two germline ends. CDR3 region: CASGLGGYPSYEQYF. CDR3 DNA sequence: TGTGCCAGCGGTCTTGGCGGGTATCCCTCCTACGAGCAGTACTTC.

V and J are TRBV19 and TRBJ2-7, with D possibly matching TRBD1 (6 bases). CDR3 length: 13 residues. Trimming shortened V by 8 bases and J by 2 bases, and 13 bases separated the two germline ends. Germline V lookup: CDR1 LNHDA, CDR2 SQIVND (reference sequence). This CDR3 is CASSDRSAYEQYF. The DNA of the CDR3 is TGTGCCAGTTCAGACAGGTCTGCCTACGAGCAGTACTTC.

The J gene is TRBJ2-7, the V gene TRBV3-1 (or the pseudogene TRBV3-2), with 10 bases that match TRBD2. Germline trimming cut 4 bases from V and 4 bases from J; bases unmatched to any gene: 7. Per the germline V gene, CDR1 is LGHDT and CDR2 is YNNKEL (reference sequence). The CDR3 has 15 residues. CDR3 sequence: CASSPGSGGAYEQYF. CDR3 bases: TGTGCCAGCAGCCCTGGGAGCGGGGGGGCGTACGAGCAGTACTTC.

The V gene is TRBV25-1, the J gene TRBJ2-2; D is undetermined. Germline lookup yields CDR1 MGHDK and CDR2 SYGVNS. CDR3 length equals 13 residues. V lost 2 bases to trimming and J lost 3 bases, with 4 bases between them. The CDR3 here is CASSELYTGELFF. DNA of the CDR3: TGTGCCAGCAGTGAACTTTACACCGGGGAGCTGTTTTTT. Together with reference TRBV25-1 and TRBJ2-2, the CDR3 gives the full variable domain: EADIYQTPRYLVIGTGKKITLECSQTMGHDKMYWYQQDPGMELHLIHYSYGVNSTEKGDLSSESTVSRIRTEHFPLTLESARPSHTSQYLCASSELYTGELFFGEGSRLTVL.

The chain uses TRBV6-1 and TRBJ1-1; 7 bases agree with TRBD1. J lost 1 base, V lost 3 bases, and 5 bases had no gene match. The CDR3 covers 15 residues. Looked up from germline, CDR1 is MNHNS and CDR2 is SASEGT. This CDR3 reads CASSDLGQRNTEAFF. CDR3 DNA sequence: TGTGCCAGCAGTGATTTGGGACAGCGGAACACTGAAGCTTTCTTT.

This clone was counted a single time. The chain links TRBV7-9 to TRBJ1-4; D unclear. CDR3 size: 16 residues. Deletions cut 6 bases from V and 0 bases from J, with 14 bases between. The germline CDR1 and CDR2 sequences are SEHNR and FQNEAQ (reference sequence). This CDR3 reads CASSWEGRSTNEKLFF. The CDR3 DNA reads as TGTGCCAGCAGTTGGGAGGGCAGATCAACTAATGAAAAACTGTTTTTT.

J is TRBJ2-2 and V is TRBV19; possibly TRBD2 for D (6 bases). Germline V gene sequence: CDR1 LNHDA, CDR2 SQIVND (reference sequence). Deletions cut 7 bases from V and 6 bases from J, with 18 bases between. This CDR3 is built from 15 residues. Written as DNA, the CDR3 is TGTGCCAGTAACCAGGGACTTTTACCCCCCGGGGAGCTGTTTTTT. As protein: CASNQGLLPPGELFF.

This CDR3 reads CASSHSGVDTGELFF. DNA of the CDR3: TGTGCCAGCAGCCATTCAGGGGTGGACACCGGGGAGCTGTTTTTT. The chain employs TRBV3-1 (or the pseudogene TRBV3-2) and TRBJ2-2, with D maybe TRBD1 (6 bases). Germline CDR1 LGHDT, CDR2 YNNKEL (reference sequence). V lost 3 bases and J lost 3, with 11 bases in between. CDR3 length: 15 amino acids.

The CDR3 DNA reads as TGTGCCAGCAGTTCTTCTGTGGAGACCCAGTACTTC. Its protein product is CASSSSVETQYF. The chain joins TRBV12-3 or TRBV12-4 to TRBJ2-5, with D unresolved. CDR3 length: 12 amino acids. Trimming pared 4 bases from V and 5 bases from J, leaving 8 bases between.

The chain joins TRBV7-9 to TRBJ2-5, with D maybe TRBD1 (6 bases). V was trimmed by 3 bases and J by 6 bases, leaving 11 bases between them. The CDR3 loop spans 13 amino acids. CDR1 is SEHNR and CDR2 is FQNEAQ in the germline V gene (reference sequence). CDR3 loop: CASSFRGTKTQYF. The CDR3 bases are TGTGCCAGCAGCTTCAGGGGTACGAAGACCCAGTACTTC.

Here the CDR3 DNA reads TGTGCCAGCAGCCCTAGCGGGACGCCGGGGGGGGAGCTGTTTTTT. Residues: CASSPSGTPGGELFF. This sequence joins TRBV7-6 and TRBJ2-2; 9 bases fit TRBD2. Germline CDR1 and CDR2: SGHVS and FNYEAQ. V lost 5 bases and J lost 8; bases outside the gene matches: 9. The CDR3 runs to 15 residues.

The genes are TRBV2 and TRBJ1-2; weak D call: TRBD1 (6 bases). The germline V gene encodes CDR1 SNHLY and CDR2 FYNNEI. Deletions cut 0 bases from V and 1 base from J, with 21 bases between. The CDR3 is 19 amino acids. The CDR3 sequence: CASSEARGGAIPYNYGYTF. The CDR3 bases are TGTGCCAGCAGTGAAGCGCGAGGGGGGGCGATACCCTATAACTATGGCTACACCTTC.

This clone was picked up one time. This sequence joins TRBV28 and TRBJ1-2, with TRBD1 matching 7 bases. The V segment lost 7 bases and the J segment 2 bases; nucleotides outside the gene matches: 7. The germline V gene encodes CDR1 MDHEN and CDR2 SYDVKM. The CDR3 runs 14 residues. Written as DNA, the CDR3 is TGTGCCAGCACCCCCCTGGGACAGAACTATGGCTACACCTTC. As protein: CASTPLGQNYGYTF.

The DNA of the CDR3 is TGTGCCAGCAGCTTGGTCTCCTTACCAGATGGCTACACCTTC. It translates to CASSLVSLPDGYTF. The chain carries TRBV5-6 and TRBJ1-2; no firm D call. Germline V gives CDR1 SGHDT, CDR2 YYEEEE. The ends were cut back, 0 bases at V and 6 bases at J, with 12 bases in the middle. The CDR3 sequence is 14 residues long.

The V call is TRBV19, the J call TRBJ1-4; 9 bases line up with TRBD1. CDR3 length: 19 residues. Germline CDR1 and CDR2: LNHDA and SQIVND (reference sequence). Trimming cost V 7 bases and J 2 bases; bases outside gene matches: 17. The CDR3 coding sequence is TGTGCCAGTAAATCGGAACCGGGACAGGGTCTTATGACTAATGAAAAACTGTTTTTT. Its translation: CASKSEPGQGLMTNEKLFF.

The chain employs TRBV10-1 and TRBJ1-4; no clear D gene. Germline-derived CDR1 and CDR2 are WNHNN and SYGVQD (reference sequence). CDR3 length: 13 amino acids. With 3 bases removed from V and 6 bases from J, the gap between germline ends came to 8 bases. The CDR3 here is CASSEHNDEKLFF. The CDR3 DNA sequence: TGCGCCAGCAGTGAACACAACGATGAAAAACTGTTTTTT.

The chain combines TRBV27 with TRBJ2-1, with D possibly TRBD2 on 7 matching bases. The CDR3 length is 13 residues. V lost 8 bases and J lost 6, with 14 bases in between. Germline values: CDR1 MNHEY, CDR2 SMNVEV (reference sequence). The CDR3 region is CASLPGGGNEQFF. The DNA for the CDR3 is TGTGCCAGCCTGCCGGGGGGCGGCAATGAGCAGTTCTTC.

The sample holds a few counts of this clone. V is TRBV12-3 or TRBV12-4 and J is TRBJ1-2, with TRBD1 identical over 9 bases. The CDR3 sequence is 13 residues long. V trimming: 7 bases; J trimming: 1 base; junction bases outside the gene matches: 1. The CDR3: CASNRGRNYGYTF. The DNA of the CDR3 is TGTGCCAGCAACAGGGGGCGTAACTATGGCTACACCTTC.

In nucleotides, the CDR3 is TGCAGCGTTGGAGACAGGGTCGGGGAAAAACTGTTTTTT. It is translated as CSVGDRVGEKLFF. The rearrangement joins TRBV29-1 to TRBJ1-4; TRBD1 matches at 7 bases. This CDR3 contains 13 residues. V trimming: 4 bases; J trimming: 8 bases; junction bases outside the gene matches: 7. Germline lookup yields CDR1 SQVTM and CDR2 ANQGSEA.

The chain has TRBV19 and TRBJ1-1, with D hard to call. The CDR3 runs 12 residues. The germline V gene encodes CDR1 LNHDA and CDR2 SQIVND (reference sequence). V lost 0 bases and J lost 8, with 7 bases in between. The CDR3, as DNA: TGTGCCAGTAGTATAGAAGCATCCGAAGCTTTCTTT. Encoded protein: CASSIEASEAFF.

This clone has just one count. V usage is TRBV23-1 and J usage is TRBJ1-5, with D perhaps matching TRBD1 (6 bases). TRBV23-1 is placed among ORFs of uncertain function. The CDR3 spans 16 residues. Trimming removed 1 base from V and 2 bases from J, with 12 bases in between. In DNA, the CDR3 is TGCGCCAGCAGTCAATACTCGGGACAACGCAATCAGCCCCAGCATTTT. Translating gives CASSQYSGQRNQPQHF.

The rearrangement links TRBV27 to TRBJ1-5; TRBD1 matches 8 bases. CDR3 length: 14 residues. V dropped 3 bases and J dropped 4; count of bases not matched to a gene: 2. Germline loops: CDR1 MNHEY, CDR2 SMNVEV (reference sequence). Here the CDR3 reads CASSFQGANQPQHF. The DNA of the CDR3 is TGTGCCAGCAGTTTTCAGGGGGCAAATCAGCCCCAGCATTTT.

This rearrangement joins TRBV9 to TRBJ1-3, with D hard to call. The CDR3 has 14 residues. Germline assignment: CDR1 SGDLS and CDR2 YYNGEE. V was cut by 0 bases and J by 2 bases, with 6 bases left in between. CDR3 amino acids: CASSVGGAGNTIYF. CDR3 sequence (DNA): TGTGCCAGCAGCGTAGGCGGGGCTGGAAACACCATATATTTT.

The chain carries TRBV7-9 and TRBJ1-2; 7 bases match TRBD1. The germline V gene has CDR1 SEHNR and CDR2 FQNEAQ (reference sequence). V was pared by 2 bases and J by 6 bases, with 6 bases of the junction left unmatched. There are 14 residues in the CDR3. CDR3 DNA sequence: TGTGCCAGCAGCTTAACAGGGGCATGGGATGGCTACACCTTC. Residues: CASSLTGAWDGYTF.

The chain employs TRBV5-1 and TRBJ2-7; 12 bases map to TRBD2. This CDR3 has 14 amino acids. Germline trimming cut 6 bases from V and 4 bases from J; bases unmatched to any gene: 5. Germline V gene data show CDR1 as SGHRS and CDR2 as YFSETQ. The CDR3 spells CASKTSGGPYEQYF. CDR3 nucleotides: TGCGCCAGCAAAACTAGCGGGGGGCCGTACGAGCAGTACTTC.

The V call is TRBV9, the J call TRBJ2-6, with 10 bases fitting TRBD1. The CDR3 sequence is 18 residues long. Germline V CDR1 and CDR2: SGDLS, YYNGEE. Unmatched junction bases numbered 5, after V lost 0 bases and J lost 2 bases. The CDR3 protein is CASSVGGQGKTGANVLTF. The CDR3 DNA reads as TGTGCCAGCAGCGTAGGGGGACAGGGGAAAACTGGGGCCAACGTCCTGACTTTC.

The rearrangement joins TRBV11-2 to TRBJ2-1; D gene uncertain. Between the trimmed V and J ends, which lost 2 bases and 8 bases, there was a span of 4 bases. The CDR3 is 11 residues long. Germline V gives CDR1 SGHAT, CDR2 FQNNGV. The CDR3 sequence is CASSLSDEQFF. CDR3 bases: TGTGCCAGCAGCTTATCCGATGAGCAGTTCTTC.

V usage is TRBV5-1 and J usage is TRBJ2-7, with 12 nucleotides matching TRBD1. Germline CDR1 is SGHRS and CDR2 is YFSETQ. V lost 4 bases to trimming and J lost 4 bases; unmatched junction nucleotides: 6. This CDR3 comprises 15 residues. The CDR3, as DNA: TGCGCCAGCAGCCCCCGGGACAGGGGGCTTTACGAGCAGTACTTC. This codes for CASSPRDRGLYEQYF.